This T cell receptor (beta chain) was recovered during a study of blood T cell repertoires in COVID-19. The table came from immunoSEQ multiplex PCR; TCRdb's copy has only in-frame clones and leaves some out. The table shows approximately 380,000 clones, with about nine tenths occurring only once. Each participant's cohort was designated according to participant-reported clinical history. Shortly before study entry, within 2 weeks, exposed participants had met a COVID-19 case. This CDR3 region has 16 residues. Trimming cost V 3 bases and J 0 bases; bases outside gene matches: 6. Looked up from germline, CDR1 is SGDLS and CDR2 is YYNGEE.

Material for sequencing was PBMCs or T cells enriched from blood (not recorded which). This TCR derives from a woman aged 40 to 50 who had been exposed to COVID-19. This chain uses TRBV9 with TRBJ2-7; the match to TRBD2 covers 10 bases. This chain's CDR3 is CASSAGLAANSYEQYF. DNA of the CDR3: TGTGCCAGCAGCGCCGGACTAGCGGCAAACTCCTACGAGCAGTACTTC.